The 21 T cell receptor beta chains reported below all come from one sample, sequenced in a study of blood T cell repertoires in COVID-19. The assay was immunoSEQ multiplex PCR, and TCRdb's table has in-frame clones only and misses some. This table holds approximately 72,000 clones, about 90% found once. Material for sequencing was peripheral blood. The origin of the receptors is a man aged 55 to 70 with acute or convalescent COVID-19.

The V call is TRBV7-2, the J call TRBJ1-6; TRBD1 aligns across 11 bases. The CDR3 extends over 19 amino acids. The germline gives CDR1 SGHTA, CDR2 FQGNSA. The trim removed 1 base at V and 6 bases at J, leaving 11 bases unmatched. The CDR3 DNA follows: TGTGCCAGCAGCTTAGTAGGACAGGGGGCGGGAAACTCTAATTCACCCCTCCACTTT. It yields the protein CASSLVGQGAGNSNSPLHF.

The gene calls are TRBV6-6 and TRBJ1-3, with D perhaps TRBD1 (5 bases). The ends were cut back, 6 bases at V and 3 bases at J, with 9 bases in the middle. CDR1 and CDR2 from the germline V gene are MNHNY and SVGAGI (reference sequence). This CDR3 contains 13 residues. The CDR3 here is CASRRTSGNTIYF. DNA of the CDR3: TGTGCCAGCAGAAGGACAAGTGGAAACACCATATATTTT.

The chain links TRBV6-4 to TRBJ2-3, with 7 bases aligning to TRBD1. The CDR3 extends over 14 amino acids. Trimming took 6 bases from V and 2 from J; bases not matched to a gene: 5. Germline V lookup: CDR1 MRHNA, CDR2 SNTAGT. CDR3 sequence: CASSPTGSTDTQYF. CDR3 DNA: TGTGCCAGCAGCCCGACAGGGTCCACAGATACGCAGTATTTT.

The chain joins TRBV7-9 to TRBJ1-2, with TRBD1 matching over 7 bases. The CDR3 sequence is 14 residues long. V was pared by 1 base and J by 8 bases, with 7 bases of the junction left unmatched. CDR1 and CDR2 from the germline V gene are SEHNR and FQNEAQ (reference sequence). The CDR3 DNA is TGTGCCAGCAGCTTAGGACAGGGCCTTGAAGGCTACACCTTC. It yields the protein CASSLGQGLEGYTF.

The chain couples TRBV5-1 to TRBJ2-1; TRBD1 matches 11 bases. The CDR3 is 15 residues long. With V trimmed by 4 bases and J by 7 bases, 7 bases remained unmatched. Germline-derived CDR1 and CDR2 are SGHRS and YFSETQ. The CDR3 is CASSAGQGAYNEQFF. CDR3 DNA sequence: TGCGCCAGCAGCGCTGGACAGGGGGCATATAATGAGCAGTTCTTC.

In its sample, this clone was seen once. The genes are TRBV6-5 and TRBJ1-2, with 8 bases lining up with TRBD1. Germline trimming cut 6 bases from V and 6 bases from J; bases unmatched to any gene: 12. The CDR3 runs to 15 residues. CDR1 and CDR2 (germline): MNHEY, SVGAGI. The CDR3 DNA is TGTGCCAGCAGGACTGCCCCGACAGGGGTTGATGGCTACACCTTC. The encoded protein is CASRTAPTGVDGYTF.

The chain links TRBV2 to TRBJ2-7; TRBD1 is a possible D gene (5 bases). Per the germline V gene, CDR1 is SNHLY and CDR2 is FYNNEI. V was pared by 1 base and J by 0 bases, with 10 bases between. There are 15 residues in the CDR3. Here the CDR3 DNA reads TGTGCCAGCAGTGAAGACAGGTCGAGCTCCTACGAGCAGTACTTC. It is translated as CASSEDRSSSYEQYF.

The CDR3 reads CATAKPGELDTQYF. The CDR3 DNA reads as TGTGCCACCGCTAAGCCAGGGGAATTAGATACGCAGTATTTT. The chain employs TRBV24-1 and TRBJ2-3, with a tentative D call TRBD1 (6 bases). Germline V gene lookup returns CDR1 KGHDR and CDR2 SFDVKD. The CDR3 is 14 residues long. V was cut by 9 bases and J by 5 bases, with 17 bases left in between.

The chain uses TRBV5-4 and TRBJ1-1; D is unresolved. V lost 3 bases and J 0 bases, leaving 12 bases between the germline ends. This CDR3 is built from 15 residues. Germline V lookup: CDR1 SGHNT, CDR2 YYREEE (reference sequence). CDR3 sequence (DNA): TGTGCCAGCAGCTGGGCCACGAGATTGAACACTGAAGCTTTCTTT. It codes for CASSWATRLNTEAFF. Complete variable domain (other parts from reference TRBV5-4 and TRBJ1-1): ETGVTQSPTHLIKTRGQQVTLRCSSQSGHNTVSWYQQALGQGPQFIFQYYREEENGRGNFPPRFSGLQFPNYSSELNVNALELDDSALYLCASSWATRLNTEAFFGQGTRLTVV.

The V call is TRBV5-6, the J call TRBJ2-3; the D gene is possibly TRBD1 (6 bases). Per germline, CDR1 SGHDT and CDR2 YYEEEE. The V gene lost 2 bases and the J gene lost 5 bases, with 15 bases spanning the gap. This CDR3 has 15 residues. CDR3 nucleotides: TGTGCCAGCAGCTTTGAACAGGGAATGGGAGATACGCAGTATTTT. Amino acid sequence: CASSFEQGMGDTQYF. Supplemented by reference TRBV5-6 and TRBJ2-3, the full variable domain reads DAGVTQSPTHLIKTRGQQVTLRCSPKSGHDTVSWYQQALGQGPQFIFQYYEEEERQRGNFPDRFSGHQFPNYSSELNVNALLLGDSALYLCASSFEQGMGDTQYFGPGTRLTVL.

This sequence joins TRBV5-1 and TRBJ1-4; no firm D call. Germline-derived CDR1 and CDR2 are SGHRS and YFSETQ. Trimming took 4 bases from V and 7 from J, leaving 17 bases between them. The CDR3 contains 15 residues. The DNA for the CDR3 is TGCGCCAGCAGCCTATCAGGACTCGCCCGTGAAAAACTGTTTTTT. Amino acids: CASSLSGLAREKLFF.

The chain has TRBV3-1 (or the pseudogene TRBV3-2) and TRBJ1-2; D is perhaps TRBD1 (5 bases). This CDR3 is 13 amino acids long. The V gene's germline CDR1 is LGHDT and CDR2 YNNKEL (reference sequence). The germline V and J ends were trimmed by 4 bases and 2 bases, with 8 bases remaining between them. CDR3 residues: CASSLKGNYGYTF. In nucleotides, the CDR3 is TGTGCCAGCAGCCTCAAGGGGAACTATGGCTACACCTTC.

This clone was detected once. This chain joins TRBV12-5 and TRBJ1-4, with D possibly TRBD1 on 6 matching bases. Trimming shortened V by 1 base and J by 5 bases, and 11 bases separated the two germline ends. Germline CDR1 is LGHNT and CDR2 is FRNRAP. This CDR3 region has 15 residues. The CDR3 loop is CASGLGTGINEKLFF. The CDR3 DNA sequence: TGTGCTAGTGGTTTGGGTACAGGGATCAATGAAAAACTGTTTTTT. The variable domain in full, completed from reference TRBV12-5 and TRBJ1-4, reads DARVTQTPRHKVTEMGQEVTMRCQPILGHNTVFWYRQTMMQGLELLAYFRNRAPLDDSGMPKDRFSAEMPDATLATLKIQPSEPRDSAVYFCASGLGTGINEKLFFGSGTQLSVL.

This clone was observed a single time. The junction departs from germline at one end; a sequencing error may be responsible. The chain uses TRBV19 and TRBJ2-7, with D unresolved. The CDR3 has 15 residues. Germline V gene sequence: CDR1 LNHDA, CDR2 SQIVND (reference sequence). Here the CDR3 DNA reads TGTGCCAGTAGTATTCCTCATGCAGGATCCTCCGAGCAGTACTTC. Encoded protein: CASSIPHAGSSEQYF.

The sample holds a few counts of this clone. This chain connects TRBV19 to TRBJ1-6; D might be TRBD1 (6 bases). Germline V gives CDR1 LNHDA, CDR2 SQIVND (reference sequence). V was trimmed by 4 bases and J by 4 bases, leaving 14 bases between them. This CDR3 comprises 16 residues. The DNA of the CDR3 is TGTGCCAGTAGTAGGGGGACACAGGAATATAATTCACCCCTCCACTTT. It translates to CASSRGTQEYNSPLHF.

The gene calls are TRBV29-1 and TRBJ2-1; 9 nucleotides align to TRBD1. V lost 5 bases and J lost 7; bases outside the gene matches: 3. The CDR3 is 12 amino acids. CDR1 and CDR2 from the germline V gene are SQVTM and ANQGSEA. The CDR3 here is CSVLGQGNEQFF. CDR3 bases: TGCAGCGTTTTAGGACAGGGGAATGAGCAGTTCTTC.

V and J are TRBV20-1 and TRBJ2-5; TRBD2 matches 12 bases. The CDR3 has 19 amino acids. Germline CDR1 is DFQATT and CDR2 is SNEGSKA (reference sequence). Trimming took 3 bases from V and 5 from J; bases not matched to a gene: 19. The CDR3 DNA reads TGCAGTGCTAGTAAACCTAGCGGGGGGGCCCTAAGTCACGGGGAGACCCAGTACTTC. Protein sequence: CSASKPSGGALSHGETQYF.

This chain uses TRBV21-1 with TRBJ2-5; the D call in the table, TRBD2, was not verified against the DNA. TRBV21-1 is a listed pseudogene. The CDR3 length is 17 residues. CDR3 sequence (DNA): TGTGCCAGCAGCAAAAGGGACTCAAGGGAGGTGCTTGGGACCCAGTACTTC. It is translated as CASSKRDSREVLGTQYF.

This clone showed up just a few times. A read error may account for a junction end that differs from germline. J is TRBJ2-3 and V is TRBV6-1; TRBD1 might be the D (6 bases). Germline V lookup: CDR1 MNHNS, CDR2 SASEGT. CDR3 length: 15 residues. For the CDR3, the DNA is TGTGCCAGCAATGAACAGGGCGCTAGCACAGATACGCAGTATTTT. Protein: CASNEQGASTDTQYF.

The chain carries TRBV30 and TRBJ1-2; TRBD1 matches 9 bases. This CDR3 comprises 13 residues. Germline lookup yields CDR1 GTSNPN and CDR2 SVGIG (reference sequence). Trimming removed 3 bases from V and 8 bases from J; junction bases left unmatched: 7. The CDR3 bases are TGTGCCTGGAGCAATACAGGGGGCGCGGGCTACACCTTC. It is translated as CAWSNTGGAGYTF.

The chain recombines TRBV10-3 with TRBJ1-2; D may be TRBD1 (5 bases). The V end was cut by 5 bases, the J end by 2 bases, with 9 bases between. Looked up from germline, CDR1 is ENHRY and CDR2 is SYGVKD. The length of the CDR3 is 13 residues. The CDR3 reads CAISSGGNYGYTF. Here the CDR3 DNA reads TGTGCCATCAGTAGCGGGGGGAACTATGGCTACACCTTC.